The 27 T cell receptor beta chains below all came from one sample that was sequenced in a study of OX40 agonist ivuxolimab in advanced cancers. Profiled with immunoSEQ multiplex PCR; TCRdb holds only in-frame clones, not every one. The sample holds more than 95,000 clones, 85% to 95% seen once. The specimen was CD4+ or CD8+ T cells sorted from blood, collected in a trial of the OX40 agonist ivuxolimab. The receptors here all came from an adult with an advanced solid tumor such as melanoma, head and neck, liver or kidney cancer.

V gene TRBV7-9 combines with J gene TRBJ1-6; a weak D match, TRBD1 (6 bases). Germline CDR1 and CDR2: SEHNR and FQNEAQ (reference sequence). Trimming left V 6 bases short and J 5 bases short, with 14 bases between. The CDR3 is 15 residues long. The CDR3 nucleotides are TGTGCCAGCAGTTACAGGGAGGTCAATAATTCACCCCTCCACTTT. As protein: CASSYREVNNSPLHF.

The rearrangement joins TRBV18 to TRBJ2-5; TRBD2 agrees at 9 bases. This CDR3 is built from 15 residues. CDR1 and CDR2 from the germline V gene are KGHSH and LQKENI. Trimming removed 2 bases from V and 2 bases from J; junction bases left unmatched: 3. DNA for the CDR3: TGTGCCAGCTCACCAAGACTAGCGGATCAAGAGACCCAGTACTTC. Its protein product is CASSPRLADQETQYF. The full variable domain, its missing parts supplied by reference TRBV18 and TRBJ2-5, is NAGVMQNPRHLVRRRGQEARLRCSPMKGHSHVYWYRQLPEEGLKFMVYLQKENIIDESGMPKERFSAEFPKEGPSILRIQQVVRGDSAAYFCASSPRLADQETQYFGPGTRLLVL.

V and J are TRBV28 and TRBJ2-3; TRBD2 matches 10 bases. Germline V CDR1 and CDR2: MDHEN, SYDVKM. V dropped 5 bases and J dropped 1; count of bases not matched to a gene: 9. CDR3 length: 17 amino acids. Here the CDR3 reads CASSSGRAPYGTDTQYF. Here the CDR3 DNA reads TGTGCCAGCAGTAGCGGGAGGGCCCCCTATGGCACAGATACGCAGTATTTT. Variable domain in full (rest from reference TRBV28 and TRBJ2-3): DVKVTQSSRYLVKRTGEKVFLECVQDMDHENMFWYRQDPGLGLRLIYFSYDVKMKEKGDIPEGYSVSREKKERFSLILESASTNQTSMYLCASSSGRAPYGTDTQYFGPGTRLTVL.

This chain joins TRBV6-5 and TRBJ1-2; tentatively, D is TRBD1 (5 bases). The CDR3 has 14 residues. CDR1 is MNHEY and CDR2 is SVGAGI in the germline V gene. Trimming took off 2 bases at V and 3 bases at J, with 10 bases between the two ends. In DNA form, the CDR3 reads TGTGCCAGCAGTTACGCGGGGGGGGACTATGGCTACACCTTC. Protein sequence: CASSYAGGDYGYTF.

This clone showed up just once. The V call is TRBV7-2, the J call TRBJ2-5; 8 nucleotides agree with TRBD2. The junction had 6 bases not matched to a gene; V was cut back by 6 bases and J by 6 bases. Germline CDR1 reads SGHTA; CDR2 reads FQGNSA. The CDR3 totals 13 residues. CDR3 sequence reads: CASRGLVGKTQYF. CDR3 sequence (DNA): TGTGCCAGCAGGGGACTAGTTGGCAAGACCCAGTACTTC.

The chain uses TRBV7-8 and TRBJ2-5; D unclear. Germline V gene sequence: CDR1 SGHVS, CDR2 FQNEAQ. Trimming cost V 1 base and J 0 bases, with 18 bases left between them. This CDR3 region has 18 residues. The CDR3 coding sequence is TGTGCCAGCAGCTTAGACGGGTTGGGCAGGCTGTACCAAGAGACCCAGTACTTC. Amino acids: CASSLDGLGRLYQETQYF.

This clone was seen a few times. The CDR3 here is CASSFRGPDTEAFF. The CDR3 nucleotides are TGTGCCAGCAGCTTCCGGGGGCCGGACACTGAAGCTTTCTTT. The J gene is TRBJ1-1, the V gene TRBV7-3; D possibly corresponds to TRBD1 (6 bases). The CDR3 has 14 amino acids. Germline CDR1 and CDR2: SGHTA and FQGTGA. Trimming stripped 3 bases from V and 3 bases from J, with 11 bases between.

The V gene is TRBV7-6, the J gene TRBJ2-7; D perhaps matches TRBD2 (5 bases). Germline lookup yields CDR1 SGHVS and CDR2 FNYEAQ. Trimming stripped 5 bases from V and 2 bases from J, with 16 bases between. The CDR3 totals 15 residues. CDR3 amino acids: CASSQVPRAAYEQYF. CDR3 bases: TGTGCCAGCAGCCAAGTTCCGAGGGCCGCCTACGAGCAGTACTTC. Complete variable domain (other parts from reference TRBV7-6 and TRBJ2-7): GAGVSQSPRYKVTKRGQDVALRCDPISGHVSLYWYRQALGQGPEFLTYFNYEAQQDKSGLPNDRFSAERPEGSISTLTIQRTEQRDSAMYRCASSQVPRAAYEQYFGPGTRLTVT.

The chain recombines TRBV6-1 with TRBJ2-3; D assignment may be TRBD1 or TRBD2 (5 bases each). Germline CDR1 reads MNHNS; CDR2 reads SASEGT. V lost 10 bases and J lost 0, with 17 bases in between. The CDR3 is 15 residues long. The CDR3 region is CATTPGTVSTDTQYF. CDR3 bases: TGTGCCACAACTCCCGGGACGGTTAGCACAGATACGCAGTATTTT.

The rearrangement joins TRBV25-1 to TRBJ2-7, with 8 positions matching TRBD1. The CDR3 contains 14 residues. V gave up 2 bases and J gave up 0 bases; unmatched junction bases: 0. Germline assignment: CDR1 MGHDK and CDR2 SYGVNS. The CDR3 protein is CASSEQGASYEQYF. CDR3 in DNA: TGTGCCAGCAGTGAACAGGGGGCCTCCTACGAGCAGTACTTC.

The chain employs TRBV7-9 and TRBJ2-1, with 10 bases identical to TRBD2. The J segment lost 13 bases and the V segment lost 4 bases, leaving 1 base of the junction unmatched. Germline V CDR1 and CDR2: SEHNR, FQNEAQ (reference sequence). This CDR3 spans 11 amino acids. The CDR3 is CASSWTSGQFF. In DNA form, the CDR3 reads TGTGCCAGCAGCTGGACTAGCGGTCAGTTCTTC.

V is TRBV28 and J is TRBJ2-7; 8 bases are a match to TRBD1. Trimming took 6 bases from V and 2 from J; bases not matched to a gene: 6. Per germline, CDR1 MDHEN and CDR2 SYDVKM. The CDR3 consists of 14 residues. The CDR3 loop reads CASSTGGAPYEQYF. The CDR3 nucleotides are TGTGCCAGCAGCACAGGGGGAGCCCCCTACGAGCAGTACTTC.

This clone has just one count. The V gene is TRBV6-6, the J gene TRBJ2-3; no definite D call. V lost 5 bases and J lost 2, with 5 bases in between. The CDR3 consists of 12 residues. The germline gives CDR1 MNHNY, CDR2 SVGAGI (reference sequence). CDR3 bases: TGTGCCAGCAGTCTGTACACAGATACGCAGTATTTT. Its translation: CASSLYTDTQYF.

The chain carries TRBV5-1 and TRBJ2-2, with 10 bases lining up with TRBD2. V was pared by 1 base and J by 6 bases, with 3 bases of the junction left unmatched. Germline loops: CDR1 SGHRS, CDR2 YFSETQ. The CDR3 spans 15 residues. CDR3 bases: TGCGCCAGCAGCTTGCCTAGCGGGAGACCCGGGGAGCTGTTTTTT. This codes for CASSLPSGRPGELFF.

As to this clone: Other DNA sequences from this sample encode an identical CDR3 as well. The rearrangement uses TRBV7-9 and TRBJ2-7; D perhaps matches TRBD2 (6 bases). V lost 3 bases, J lost 6 bases, and 12 bases lay in between. The CDR3 is made up of 13 amino acids. From germline, CDR1 is SEHNR and CDR2 FQNEAQ (reference sequence). The CDR3 nucleotides read TGTGCCAGCAGCTTGGCCTGGGGAGGCGAGCAGTACTTC. It encodes CASSLAWGGEQYF.

V gene TRBV27 combines with J gene TRBJ1-1; unclear D gene. V lost 0 bases to trimming and J lost 4 bases, with 9 bases between them. Germline V lookup: CDR1 MNHEY, CDR2 SMNVEV (reference sequence). The CDR3 sequence is 14 residues long. The DNA for the CDR3 is TGTGCCAGCAGTTTATCCCGGGCTCGCACTGAAGCTTTCTTT. This translates into CASSLSRARTEAFF.

The chain recombines TRBV28 with TRBJ2-7, with TRBD2 as a possible D gene (5 bases). Germline V gene data show CDR1 as MDHEN and CDR2 as SYDVKM. The CDR3 has 15 residues. V lost 7 bases, J lost 0 bases, and 16 bases lay in between. The CDR3 is CASNLPGGRSYEQYF. The CDR3 nucleotides are TGTGCCAGCAACCTTCCCGGCGGGCGCTCCTACGAGCAGTACTTC.

The V call is TRBV27, the J call TRBJ1-1; TRBD1 matches 9 bases. Germline V gene sequence: CDR1 MNHEY, CDR2 SMNVEV (reference sequence). There are 14 residues in the CDR3. Trimming cost V 3 bases and J 5 bases; bases outside gene matches: 4. The CDR3 region is CASSFDRGRTEAFF. In DNA form, the CDR3 reads TGTGCCAGCAGTTTTGACAGGGGGAGGACTGAAGCTTTCTTT.

The rearrangement links TRBV5-1 to TRBJ2-5; 8 nucleotides agree with TRBD1. Looked up from germline, CDR1 is SGHRS and CDR2 is YFSETQ. With 4 bases clipped from V and 3 bases from J, the junction kept 5 bases outside the gene matches. CDR3 size: 14 residues. The CDR3 DNA sequence: TGCGCCAGCAGCCCGGGACAGGATGAAGAGACCCAGTACTTC. This translates into CASSPGQDEETQYF.

As regards this clone: A clone one base away is much larger, so this may be a read error. This chain uses TRBV6-5 with TRBJ1-1; D is uncertain. CDR3 length: 11 residues. Germline V lookup: CDR1 MNHEY, CDR2 SVGAGI. V lost 5 bases to trimming and J lost 1 base, with 2 bases between them. DNA for the CDR3: TGTGCCAGCAGTAAGAACACTGAAGCTTTCTTT. Translated, it gives CASSKNTEAFF.

This clone was recorded only once. The chain joins TRBV9 to TRBJ2-5, with no clear D. Deletions cut 4 bases from V and 1 base from J, with 11 bases between. CDR3 length: 14 amino acids. Germline loops: CDR1 SGDLS, CDR2 YYNGEE. CDR3 sequence: CASSRRTFQETQYF. In nucleotides, the CDR3 is TGTGCCAGCAGCCGCCGGACCTTCCAAGAGACCCAGTACTTC. Using reference TRBV9 and TRBJ2-5 for the parts outside the CDR3, the full variable domain is DSGVTQTPKHLITATGQRVTLRCSPRSGDLSVYWYQQSLDQGLQFLIQYYNGEERAKGNILERFSAQQFPDLHSELNLSSLELGDSALYFCASSRRTFQETQYFGPGTRLLVL.

The V gene is TRBV7-2, the J gene TRBJ2-7; no reliable D call. Trimming took 8 bases from V and 0 from J, leaving 5 bases between them. Per the germline V gene, CDR1 is SGHTA and CDR2 is FQGNSA. The CDR3 has 11 residues. The CDR3 sequence is CASRSSYEQYF. The DNA for the CDR3 is TGTGCCAGCCGTAGCTCCTACGAGCAGTACTTC.

The rearrangement uses TRBV19 and TRBJ2-5; a possible D gene is TRBD1 (6 bases). This CDR3 contains 13 residues. V was pared by 9 bases and J by 5 bases, with 16 bases between. Germline CDR1 is LNHDA and CDR2 is SQIVND (reference sequence). The CDR3 region has the DNA TGTGCCAGCCGGGCAAGGGGGTTGGAGACCCAGTACTTC. Translation: CASRARGLETQYF.

The chain employs TRBV12-1 and TRBJ2-4; the table's D call TRBD1 went unverified against the DNA. TRBV12-1 is marked as a pseudogene. There are 18 residues in the CDR3. CDR3: CASISSSGQVISKNIQYF. CDR3 nucleotide sequence: TGTGCCAGCATCTCCTCCTCGGGACAGGTGATATCCAAAAACATTCAGTACTTC.

The chain is built from TRBV5-4 and TRBJ2-5, with TRBD1 identical over 7 bases. J gave up 2 bases and V 4 bases, and 2 bases lay outside the gene matches. Germline lookup yields CDR1 SGHNT and CDR2 YYREEE (reference sequence). The CDR3 sequence is 13 residues long. DNA for the CDR3: TGTGCCAGCAGCCAGGGACAGCAAGAGACCCAGTACTTC. As protein: CASSQGQQETQYF.

V usage is TRBV7-2 and J usage is TRBJ1-3; D is undetermined. The CDR3 sequence is 14 residues long. Germline lookup yields CDR1 SGHTA and CDR2 FQGNSA. The V and J ends lost 3 bases and 0 bases respectively, with 6 bases between them. CDR3 protein: CASSFQSSGNTIYF. The CDR3 DNA reads TGTGCCAGCAGCTTCCAGAGCTCTGGAAACACCATATATTTT.

J is TRBJ1-1 and V is TRBV4-3; D is unclear. Germline CDR1 LGHNA, CDR2 YSLEER. CDR3 length equals 16 residues. V lost 0 bases to trimming and J lost 1 base, with 12 bases between them. Here the CDR3 reads CASSQDPQTRNTEAFF. The CDR3, as DNA: TGCGCCAGCAGCCAAGATCCCCAGACAAGGAACACTGAAGCTTTCTTT.